Listed below are T cell receptor beta chains from one sample, sequenced in a study of CD8 T cells in Susac syndrome. TCRdb reanalysed the immunoSEQ multiplex PCR reads using MiXCR and keeps one entry per CDR3 protein. The sample has roughly 200,000 distinct CDR3 sequences, about 95% seen once. Sequenced sample: CD4+ T cells from PBMCs. The receptors shown here come from a human donor with Susac syndrome. Each CDR3 is given with its conserved first and last residue. Fields, in order: CDR3 DNA, CDR3 protein, clone size, V gene, J gene, D gene. A D gene is named only where the DNA matches it firmly. Clone size, where shown, is once, few, many, or a class for clones that have expanded.

TGTGCCTGCTCAGACCAGGGTATGGGCTACACCTTC	CACSDQGMGYTF	-	TRBV30	TRBJ1-2	-
TGTGCCAGCAGCTTAGGGGTCCGTAACAATGAGCAGTTCTTC	CASSLGVRNNEQFF	once	TRBV7-8	TRBJ2-1	-
TGTGCCAGCACCGGGACAGGGGGCTCGGATACGCAGTATTTT	CASTGTGGSDTQYF	-	TRBV6-5	TRBJ2-3	TRBD1
TGTGCCAGCAGCCCTCACGGACAGGGGCGGAGGTATGGCTACACCTTC	CASSPHGQGRRYGYTF	-	TRBV9	TRBJ1-2	TRBD1
TGTGCCACCATGAGCTCTGGAAACACCATATATTTT	CATMSSGNTIYF	-	TRBV6-5	TRBJ1-3	-
TGTGCCTGGCGGGCCCCATGGACCCAGTACTTC	CAWRAPWTQYF	-	TRBV30	TRBJ2-5	-
TGTGCCAGCAGCTTATCGCCAGATACGCAGTATTTT	CASSLSPDTQYF	-	TRBV7-2	TRBJ2-3	-
TGTGCCAGTAGTACGGCAGACCATCAGCCCCAGCATTTT	CASSTADHQPQHF	-	TRBV19	TRBJ1-5	-
TGTGCCAGCAGCCGCAATGAGGGACAGGGAAGGGAGACCCAGTACTTC	CASSRNEGQGRETQYF	-	TRBV7-9	TRBJ2-5	TRBD1
TGTGCCAGCAGTGCCTACAGGGATTCCTACGAGCAGTACTTC	CASSAYRDSYEQYF	-	TRBV2	TRBJ2-7	-
TGTGCCAGCACTCAAGGGGTAGAGCAGTTCTTC	CASTQGVEQFF	-	TRBV6-5	TRBJ2-1	-
TGTGCCAGCAGCCAGGACAGGACTAAACTGTTTTTT	CASSQDRTKLFF	-	TRBV7-9	TRBJ1-4	TRBD1
TGCAGTGCTGACAGGGAGGGAGGAAACACCATATATTTT	CSADREGGNTIYF	-	TRBV20-1	TRBJ1-3	TRBD1
TGCAGTGCTAGAGATAAGTCGCAGGGTGGATATACTGAAGCTTTCTTT	CSARDKSQGGYTEAFF	once	TRBV20-1	TRBJ1-1	-
TGTGCCAGCAGTTACTCGGCCGGGGATCAGCCCCAGCATTTT	CASSYSAGDQPQHF	-	TRBV6-2/TRBV6-3	TRBJ1-5	-
TGTGCCAGCAGCTTAGCGGCGGGACTAAACTACAATGAGCAGTTCTTC	CASSLAAGLNYNEQFF	-	TRBV7-2	TRBJ2-1	TRBD2
TGTGCCAGTAGCTACTCGTGGGGCGGGGAGACCCAGTACTTC	CASSYSWGGETQYF	-	TRBV19	TRBJ2-5	-
TGTGCCAGCAGCTTGAGAATAACCTCTTACACAGATACGCAGTATTTT	CASSLRITSYTDTQYF	-	TRBV7-8	TRBJ2-3	-
TGTGCCAGCAGTTTAAAGCGGGAGGTCTCCAATGAGCAGTTCTTC	CASSLKREVSNEQFF	-	TRBV28	TRBJ2-1	TRBD2
TGCAGTGCTAGAGGACAGGGGGTCGGCACAGATACGCAGTATTTT	CSARGQGVGTDTQYF	-	TRBV20-1	TRBJ2-3	TRBD1
TGTGCCAGCAGGGACAGGGTAGTACGTAGCAATCAGCCCCAGCATTTT	CASRDRVVRSNQPQHF	-	TRBV19	TRBJ1-5	TRBD1
TGTGCCAGCAGTGGTGGAGGGTTTGGTTCTGGAAACACCATATATTTT	CASSGGGFGSGNTIYF	once	TRBV25-1	TRBJ1-3	-
TGTGCCAGCAGCCAAGCCCTGACAGTGAACACTGAAGCTTTCTTT	CASSQALTVNTEAFF	-	TRBV14	TRBJ1-1	-
TGTGCCAGCAGCGTAATAGCAGCCCAAGAGACCCAGTACTTC	CASSVIAAQETQYF	-	TRBV9	TRBJ2-5	-
TGTGCCAAAAAGGATATCAACTATGGCTACACCTTC	CAKKDINYGYTF	-	TRBV19	TRBJ1-2	-
TGTGCCAGCAGGCCGACAGGGGTCGGAGATACGCAGTATTTT	CASRPTGVGDTQYF	-	TRBV6-1	TRBJ2-3	TRBD1
TGCAGCGTCGAGGAGGGACTAGTAGACGAGCAGTACTTC	CSVEEGLVDEQYF	-	TRBV29-1	TRBJ2-7	TRBD2
TGTGCCAGCAGCCAAGAAGGGGCTTGGAGCAATCAGCCCCAGCATTTT	CASSQEGAWSNQPQHF	-	TRBV3-1	TRBJ1-5	-
TGTGCCAGCAGCTTGGGGGGCGAATACGAGCAGTACTTC	CASSLGGEYEQYF	-	TRBV7-2	TRBJ2-7	-
TGTGCCAGCAGCTTGGAGTGGCAGGCCTACGAGCAGTACTTC	CASSLEWQAYEQYF	-	TRBV5-5	TRBJ2-7	-
TGTGCCAGCAGCTTAGCTCCAACCGGGGAGCTGTTTTTT	CASSLAPTGELFF	-	TRBV7-2	TRBJ2-2	-
TGCGCCAGCAGGGGTGACAGCATGAACACTGAAGCTTTCTTT	CASRGDSMNTEAFF	-	TRBV5-1	TRBJ1-1	-
TGTGCCTGGAGTAGGGGAGGGGGCACTGAAGCTTTCTTT	CAWSRGGGTEAFF	once	TRBV30	TRBJ1-1	-
TGCGCCAGCAGGGAGAGCGCTAACTATGGCTACACCTTC	CASRESANYGYTF	-	TRBV5-1	TRBJ1-2	-
TGTGCCAGCAGCCCTAGACAGACCACTAATGAAAAACTGTTTTTT	CASSPRQTTNEKLFF	-	TRBV12-3/TRBV12-4	TRBJ1-4	-
TGCAGTGCTACGCCCGAGTCCTACGAGCAGTACTTC	CSATPESYEQYF	-	TRBV20-1	TRBJ2-7	-
TGCGCCAGCAGCTTGGGCTCCCTTCAAGAGACCCAGTACTTC	CASSLGSLQETQYF	-	TRBV5-1	TRBJ2-5	-
TGTGCCAGCAGCCGAGTCATGGGGTCTGGGAATTCACCCCTCCACTTT	CASSRVMGSGNSPLHF	-	TRBV7-6	TRBJ1-6	-
TGCAGTGCGGTGTCCAATGAGCAGTTCTTC	CSAVSNEQFF	-	TRBV20-1	TRBJ2-1	-
TGCGCCAGCAGCCGAGACCGAGAACAAGAGACCCAGTACTTC	CASSRDREQETQYF	-	TRBV5-1	TRBJ2-5	-
TGTGCCAGCAGCGAACCGGGGCGCCCAGATACGCAGTATTTT	CASSEPGRPDTQYF	-	TRBV7-2	TRBJ2-3	-
TGTGCCAGCAGCTCGGGACCACGCTCCTACGAGCAGTACTTC	CASSSGPRSYEQYF	-	TRBV7-8	TRBJ2-7	-
TGTGCCAGCAGCCCGGGGACAGGGCAGTATGGCTACACCTTC	CASSPGTGQYGYTF	-	TRBV12-3/TRBV12-4	TRBJ1-2	TRBD1
TGCAGTGCTAGAACCCCACAGGGTGCACGGCACGAGCAGTACTTC	CSARTPQGARHEQYF	-	TRBV20-1	TRBJ2-7	-
TGTGCCAGCAGCTTAGGGCCACCTGGACGCGGGGAGACCCAGTACTTC	CASSLGPPGRGETQYF	-	TRBV7-6	TRBJ2-5	-
TGTGCCTGGAGCCGATCGACAGGGCCCAACTATGGCTACACCTTC	CAWSRSTGPNYGYTF	-	TRBV30	TRBJ1-2	TRBD1
TGTGCCAGCAGTTACGTTAGGACAGCAGAGACCCAGTACTTC	CASSYVRTAETQYF	once	TRBV6-5	TRBJ2-5	-
TGTGCTAGTGGTTTGGGGGTAGCGGGGGGCCAAGAGACCCAGTACTTC	CASGLGVAGGQETQYF	once	TRBV12-5	TRBJ2-5	TRBD2
TGCGCCAGCAGCCAAGATGGGGGTACGGGTGGAAACACCATATATTTT	CASSQDGGTGGNTIYF	-	TRBV4-3	TRBJ1-3	-
TGTGCCAGCAGTGATAGAGTTACGAACACTGAAGCTTTCTTT	CASSDRVTNTEAFF	once	TRBV25-1	TRBJ1-1	-
TGCGCCAGCAGCCAAGAAGGGACGACGGACGGCTACACCTTC	CASSQEGTTDGYTF	-	TRBV4-1	TRBJ1-2	-